This entry features one T cell receptor (beta chain) sequence. CDR3 length equals 16 residues. CDR1 and CDR2 (germline): SGHTA, FQGNSA. The ends lost 1 base at V and 6 bases at J; junction bases unmatched: 9. This record comes from a study of blood T cell repertoires in COVID-19. The table came from immunoSEQ multiplex PCR; TCRdb's copy has only in-frame clones and leaves some out. The sample has 95,000 to 150,000 clones, approximately 87% seen once. The TCR comes from a man between 60 and 70 years old with acute or convalescent COVID-19. This chain connects TRBV7-2 to TRBJ2-1, with TRBD2 identical over 7 bases. The specimen was peripheral blood. The CDR3 DNA sequence: TGTGCCAGCAGCTTAGGGGGCGGGAGCGGAGGCAATGAGCAGTTCTTC. Translation gives CASSLGGGSGGNEQFF.